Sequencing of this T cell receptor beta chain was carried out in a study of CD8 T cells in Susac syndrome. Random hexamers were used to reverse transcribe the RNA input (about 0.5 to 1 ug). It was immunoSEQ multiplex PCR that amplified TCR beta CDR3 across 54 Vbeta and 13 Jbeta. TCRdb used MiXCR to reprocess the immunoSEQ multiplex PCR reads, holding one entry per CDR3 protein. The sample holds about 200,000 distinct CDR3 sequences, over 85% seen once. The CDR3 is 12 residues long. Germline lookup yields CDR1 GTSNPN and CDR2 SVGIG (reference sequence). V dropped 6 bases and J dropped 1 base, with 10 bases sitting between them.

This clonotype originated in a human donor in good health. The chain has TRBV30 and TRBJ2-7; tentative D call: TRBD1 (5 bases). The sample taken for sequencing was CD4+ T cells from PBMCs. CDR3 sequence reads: CACNRISYEQYV. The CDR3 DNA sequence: TGTGCCTGTAACAGGATATCCTACGAGCAGTACGTC.